Presented here are 25 T cell receptor beta chains from one specimen sequenced in a study of cytomegalovirus exposure and HLA in healthy donors. Some clones are missing from TCRdb's copy, which holds only in-frame ones; the method was immunoSEQ multiplex PCR. The sample records some 150,000 clones, roughly 90% being singletons. Sequencing was performed on PBMCs. Source of these receptors: a man younger than 35 in good health and CMV-seropositive.

The rearrangement links TRBV5-4 to TRBJ2-5, with 7 positions matching TRBD2. V dropped 4 bases and J dropped 2; count of bases not matched to a gene: 2. CDR3 size: 13 residues. CDR1 and CDR2 (germline): SGHNT, YYREEE (reference sequence). The CDR3: CASSQAGQETQYF. The CDR3 DNA sequence: TGTGCCAGCAGCCAAGCGGGGCAAGAGACCCAGTACTTC.

The genes are TRBV4-1 and TRBJ1-2, with 7 bases aligning to TRBD1. The CDR3 loop spans 14 amino acids. The junction had 5 bases not matched to a gene; V was cut back by 2 bases and J by 5 bases. Germline CDR1 and CDR2: MGHRA and YSYEKL. CDR3 protein: CASSQSTGRYGYTF. CDR3 coding DNA: TGCGCCAGCAGCCAATCGACAGGGAGATATGGCTACACCTTC.

J is TRBJ1-4 and V is TRBV19, with D maybe TRBD1 (6 bases). This CDR3 spans 16 amino acids. CDR1 is LNHDA and CDR2 is SQIVND in the germline V gene (reference sequence). V lost 0 bases to trimming and J lost 3 bases, with 11 bases between them. DNA of the CDR3: TGTGCCAGTAGTATAGAAGCGGGGGCAGCTAATGAAAAACTGTTTTTT. Translating gives CASSIEAGAANEKLFF.

The chain recombines TRBV15 with TRBJ2-1, with D unresolved. Trimming took off 7 bases at V and 6 bases at J, with 13 bases between the two ends. The germline gives CDR1 LNHNV, CDR2 YYDKDF (reference sequence). The CDR3 loop spans 13 amino acids. CDR3 loop: CATTLARFNEQFF. DNA for the CDR3: TGTGCCACCACCCTGGCTCGTTTCAATGAGCAGTTCTTC.

The chain carries TRBV6-5 and TRBJ1-4; 8 nucleotides line up with TRBD1. J was trimmed by 8 bases and V by 0 bases; bases with no gene match: 8. The CDR3 spans 16 residues. Germline V gene sequence: CDR1 MNHEY, CDR2 SVGAGI. The CDR3 here is CASSYSRDRNGEKLFF. The CDR3 region has the DNA TGTGCCAGCAGTTACTCTAGGGACAGGAACGGAGAAAAACTGTTTTTT.

This clone was counted between two and nine times. The chain is built from TRBV5-4 and TRBJ2-5; D is uncertain. Deletions cut 2 bases from V and 7 bases from J, with 12 bases between. This CDR3 contains 13 residues. Looked up from germline, CDR1 is SGHNT and CDR2 is YYREEE (reference sequence). The CDR3 region has the DNA TGTGCCAGCAGCTTCGCCGACAAGGTGACCCAGTACTTC. Translating it yields CASSFADKVTQYF. The variable domain in full, with the rest retrieved from reference TRBV5-4 and TRBJ2-5, is ETGVTQSPTHLIKTRGQQVTLRCSSQSGHNTVSWYQQALGQGPQFIFQYYREEENGRGNFPPRFSGLQFPNYSSELNVNALELDDSALYLCASSFADKVTQYFGPGTRLLVL.

The chain has TRBV4-3 and TRBJ2-2; 9 nucleotides align to TRBD1. The CDR3 extends over 19 amino acids. V shed 5 bases and J 3 bases; nucleotides not matched to a gene: 16. Germline V gene data show CDR1 as LGHNA and CDR2 as YSLEER. CDR3 sequence: CASSNRDRVALGDTGELFF. CDR3 sequence (DNA): TGCGCCAGCAGCAACCGGGACAGGGTAGCTCTGGGAGACACCGGGGAGCTGTTTTTT.

The gene calls are TRBV25-1 and TRBJ2-1; 8 positions agree with TRBD2. The germline CDR1 and CDR2 sequences are MGHDK and SYGVNS. V lost 0 bases and J lost 5; bases outside the gene matches: 9. The CDR3 sequence is 17 residues long. This CDR3 is CASSEYAGGALNNEQFF. The CDR3, as DNA: TGTGCCAGCAGTGAATATGCGGGGGGCGCCTTAAACAATGAGCAGTTCTTC.

The chain is built from TRBV6-5 and TRBJ2-1; 7 bases are shared with TRBD2. This CDR3 has 15 residues. Trimming cost V 2 bases and J 5 bases; bases outside gene matches: 6. Germline assignment: CDR1 MNHEY and CDR2 SVGAGI. CDR3 in DNA: TGTGCCAGCAGTTACCGGGGGGACGGTAACAATGAGCAGTTCTTC. It encodes CASSYRGDGNNEQFF.

The gene calls are TRBV6-1 and TRBJ2-1, with a possible D match to TRBD2 (5 bases). The germline V gene has CDR1 MNHNS and CDR2 SASEGT. The germline V and J ends were trimmed by 1 base and 6 bases, with 13 bases remaining between them. The CDR3 has 15 amino acids. The CDR3 here is CASSEGGSGLNEQFF. In nucleotides, the CDR3 is TGTGCCAGCAGTGAAGGAGGGTCTGGGCTCAATGAGCAGTTCTTC.

The chain joins TRBV10-3 to TRBJ1-1; D is perhaps TRBD1 (6 bases). Germline CDR1 reads ENHRY; CDR2 reads SYGVKD. This CDR3 contains 14 residues. Trimming left V 3 bases short and J 11 bases short, with 19 bases between. CDR3 DNA sequence: TGTGCCATCAGTGAAGGGAGCGTAGGGGGGGCGGCTTTCTTT. Residues: CAISEGSVGGAAFF.

The chain has TRBV29-1 and TRBJ1-2; tentative D call: TRBD1 (6 bases). The germline gives CDR1 SQVTM, CDR2 ANQGSEA. Trimming removed 1 base from V and 7 bases from J, with 10 bases in between. CDR3 size: 12 residues. The CDR3 DNA reads TGCAGCGTTGAAGCTGGGGGCGCTGGCTACACCTTC. It encodes CSVEAGGAGYTF.

V usage is TRBV6-1 and J usage is TRBJ2-7; 7 bases are a match to TRBD1. Trimming removed 4 bases from V and 2 bases from J; junction bases left unmatched: 5. The CDR3 consists of 14 residues. Germline V gene lookup returns CDR1 MNHNS and CDR2 SASEGT. The CDR3 DNA reads as TGTGCCAGCAGTGCCCGGGGACAGACCTACGAGCAGTACTTC. This translates into CASSARGQTYEQYF.

This chain uses TRBV7-3 with TRBJ1-2, with 7 bases lining up with TRBD1. The J segment lost 8 bases and the V segment lost 0 bases, leaving 15 bases of the junction unmatched. The CDR3 runs to 17 residues. CDR1 SGHTA and CDR2 FQGTGA come from the germline V gene. This CDR3 is CASSLTHAGTATMGYTF. The CDR3 DNA follows: TGTGCCAGCAGCTTAACCCACGCCGGGACAGCGACTATGGGCTACACCTTC.

J is TRBJ2-3 and V is TRBV2; 10 positions agree with TRBD2. Germline CDR1 and CDR2: SNHLY and FYNNEI. This CDR3 has 16 residues. Unmatched junction bases numbered 13, after V lost 11 bases and J lost 2 bases. This CDR3 reads CAVPAGGPDDTDTQYF. The CDR3 DNA is TGTGCCGTCCCAGCGGGGGGGCCTGATGACACAGATACGCAGTATTTT.

Here the CDR3 reads CATGQGSINEQFF. The CDR3 coding sequence is TGTGCCACCGGACAGGGGAGTATCAATGAGCAGTTCTTC. The chain recombines TRBV27 with TRBJ2-1; TRBD1 matches 9 bases. The CDR3 has 13 residues. CDR1 MNHEY and CDR2 SMNVEV come from the germline V gene (reference sequence). The trim removed 10 bases at V and 6 bases at J, leaving 7 bases unmatched.

The chain joins TRBV2 to TRBJ2-7; TRBD1 is a possible D gene (5 bases). CDR1 and CDR2 from the germline V gene are SNHLY and FYNNEI. The CDR3 is 14 residues long. Trimming stripped 2 bases from V and 2 bases from J, with 10 bases between. CDR3 residues: CASSEWTKTYEQYF. CDR3 coding DNA: TGTGCCAGCAGTGAATGGACAAAGACCTACGAGCAGTACTTC. The variable domain in full, with the rest retrieved from reference TRBV2 and TRBJ2-7, is EPEVTQTPSHQVTQMGQEVILRCVPISNHLYFYWYRQILGQKVEFLVSFYNNEISEKSEIFDDQFSVERPDGSNFTLKIRSTKLEDSAMYFCASSEWTKTYEQYFGPGTRLTVT.

The V gene is TRBV7-2, the J gene TRBJ2-1; 7 bases agree with TRBD1. V shed 1 base, J shed 4 bases, and the junction held 7 bases outside the gene matches. CDR1 SGHTA and CDR2 FQGNSA come from the germline V gene. The CDR3 totals 16 residues. Here the CDR3 reads CASSLEGLGQYNEQFF. The CDR3 DNA is TGTGCCAGCAGCTTAGAGGGATTGGGACAGTACAATGAGCAGTTCTTC.

The rearrangement links TRBV30 to TRBJ2-4; 15 nucleotides match TRBD2. J lost 10 bases, V lost 5 bases, and 0 bases had no gene match. Germline loops: CDR1 GTSNPN, CDR2 SVGIG (reference sequence). The CDR3 spans 12 residues. CDR3 residues: CAWGLAGGIQYF. CDR3 nucleotides: TGTGCCTGGGGACTAGCGGGAGGGATTCAGTACTTC.

The chain couples TRBV7-3 to TRBJ1-1; TRBD1 matches 8 bases. Germline V gives CDR1 SGHTA, CDR2 FQGTGA. This CDR3 has 18 residues. V dropped 0 bases and J dropped 0; count of bases not matched to a gene: 9. The CDR3 reads CASSLTPVTGGVNTEAFF. The CDR3 DNA sequence: TGTGCCAGCAGCTTAACTCCGGTTACAGGGGGTGTGAACACTGAAGCTTTCTTT.

The gene calls are TRBV6-5 and TRBJ2-7, with D possibly matching TRBD1 (5 bases). V shed 4 bases and J shed 5 bases, with 12 bases lying between them. This CDR3 is 13 amino acids long. The germline gives CDR1 MNHEY, CDR2 SVGAGI. CDR3 sequence reads: CASSFGRANEQYF. The DNA for the CDR3 is TGTGCCAGCAGTTTTGGCAGGGCCAACGAGCAGTACTTC.

This clone was seen only once. The V call is TRBV4-1, the J call TRBJ2-5, with D perhaps TRBD1 (5 bases). The CDR3 extends over 13 amino acids. The germline V gene encodes CDR1 MGHRA and CDR2 YSYEKL. V was shortened by 3 bases and J by 7 bases, with 12 bases between the two germline ends. The CDR3 region has the DNA TGCGCCAGCAGCCAGACCAGTCAGGGGACCCAGTACTTC. This codes for CASSQTSQGTQYF.

The genes are TRBV27 and TRBJ2-7; 7 bases align to TRBD2. V dropped 6 bases and J dropped 2; count of bases not matched to a gene: 4. Germline assignment: CDR1 MNHEY and CDR2 SMNVEV (reference sequence). The CDR3 sequence is 13 residues long. The DNA of the CDR3 is TGTGCCAGCAGGATGGGAGGGGCCTACGAGCAGTACTTC. Translation: CASRMGGAYEQYF.

The sample holds one count of this clone. V gene TRBV30 combines with J gene TRBJ2-7, with D perhaps TRBD2 (7 bases). The CDR3 is 13 residues long. The germline V and J ends were trimmed by 5 bases and 1 base, with 12 bases remaining between them. Germline CDR1 and CDR2: GTSNPN and SVGIG (reference sequence). The CDR3, as DNA: TGTGCCTGGGCGGGGGACATTTCCTACGAGCAGTACTTC. Its translation is CAWAGDISYEQYF.

CDR3 sequence reads: CATRQGPDTQYF. The CDR3 DNA reads TGTGCCACAAGACAGGGCCCAGATACGCAGTATTTT. The chain carries TRBV10-3 and TRBJ2-3; 7 positions match TRBD1. With 10 bases clipped from V and 4 bases from J, the junction kept 5 bases outside the gene matches. Germline values: CDR1 ENHRY, CDR2 SYGVKD. There are 12 residues in the CDR3.